The clone carrying this TCR beta chain appeared many times. TCRdb reprocessed the 5' RACE reads via MiXCR and lists one record per CDR3 protein. This table has 95,000 to 130,000 distinct CDR3 sequences, approximately 12% appearing once. This sample is part of a study of spatial heterogeneity in lung cancer. On the study more broadly: Available follow-up PBMC samples were sequenced, at a median of approximately 24 months post-resection.

The CDR3 loop spans 14 amino acids. The V end was cut by 4 bases, the J end by 6 bases, with 14 bases between. Per germline, CDR1 LNHNV and CDR2 YYDKDF (reference sequence). Time point meaning: blood at routine non-recurrence follow-up after resection. The study sequenced unsorted whole RNA from tumor, nontumor lung or frozen PBMC. This chain uses TRBV15 with TRBJ2-3; no firm D call. This sequence was found in a male donor with early-stage non-small cell lung cancer. Source: PBMCs, taken at follow-up. The CDR3 DNA follows: TGTGCCACCAGCACCATACAAGGCCTGGATACGCAGTATTTT. Translated, it gives CATSTIQGLDTQYF.